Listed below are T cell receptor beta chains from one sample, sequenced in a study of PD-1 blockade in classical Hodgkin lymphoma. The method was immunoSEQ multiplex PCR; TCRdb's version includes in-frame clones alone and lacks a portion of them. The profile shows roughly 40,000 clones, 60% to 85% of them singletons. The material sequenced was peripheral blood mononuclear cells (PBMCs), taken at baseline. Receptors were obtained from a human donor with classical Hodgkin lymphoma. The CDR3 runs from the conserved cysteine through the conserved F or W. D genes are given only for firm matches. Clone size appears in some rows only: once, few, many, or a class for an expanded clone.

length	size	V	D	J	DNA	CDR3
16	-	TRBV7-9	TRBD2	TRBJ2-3	TGTGCCAGCAGCTTTCCGACTAGCGGGAGCACAGATACGCAGTATTTT	CASSFPTSGSTDTQYF
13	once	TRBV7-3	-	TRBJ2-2	TGTGCCAGCAGCTTCTTAGGGACCGGGGAGCTGTTTTTT	CASSFLGTGELFF
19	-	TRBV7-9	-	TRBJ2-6	TGTGCCAGCAGTCTTCTCTCTCAGGGTCAATACTCTGGGGCCAACGTCCTGACTTTC	CASSLLSQGQYSGANVLTF
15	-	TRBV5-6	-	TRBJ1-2	TGTGCCAGCAGCTTGTCGGCGAGGGACCTAACCTTCTACACCTTC	CASSLSARDLTFYTF
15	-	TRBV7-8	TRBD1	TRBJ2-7	TGTGCCAGCAGCTTGAGCCGGGACAGGGCTAATGGGACGTACTTC	CASSLSRDRANGTYF
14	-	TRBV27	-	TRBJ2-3	TGTGCCAGCACCGAACTAGCTTTTCTAGATACGCAGTATTTT	CASTELAFLDTQYF
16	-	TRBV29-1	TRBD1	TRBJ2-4	TGCAGCGTTGAAGCTTGGGACAGGGAAGTCAAAAACATTCAGTACTTC	CSVEAWDREVKNIQYF
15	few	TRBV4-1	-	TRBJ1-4	TGCGCCAGCAGCCAAGATGCCGGGGTGGATGAAAAACTGTTTTTT	CASSQDAGVDEKLFF
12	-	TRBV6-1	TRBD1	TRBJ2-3	TGTGCCAGCAGGACAGGGGGTGATACGCAGTATTTT	CASRTGGDTQYF
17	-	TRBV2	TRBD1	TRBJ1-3	TGTGCCAGCAGACTGGTCACAGGGGGCGCGTCTGGAAACACCATATATTTT	CASRLVTGGASGNTIYF
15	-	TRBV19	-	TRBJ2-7	TGTGCCAGTAGTAAGAAGGAAGGTGGCTCCTACGAGCAGTACTTC	CASSKKEGGSYEQYF
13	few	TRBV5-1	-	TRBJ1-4	TGCGCCAGCAGCCCTGGCGTCGGGGAGGAACTGTTTTTT	CASSPGVGEELFF
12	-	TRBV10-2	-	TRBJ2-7	TGCGCCAGCAGCACAGGGTTCTACGAGCAGTACTTC	CASSTGFYEQYF
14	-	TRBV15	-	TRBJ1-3	TGTGCCACCAGCAGGGGAAAGACGGGAAACACCATATATTTT	CATSRGKTGNTIYF
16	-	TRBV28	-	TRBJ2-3	TGTGCCAGCAGTTGGGCCAGGGCCGGGGGAACAGATACGCAGTATTTT	CASSWARAGGTDTQYF
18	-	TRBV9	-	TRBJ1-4	TGTGCCAGCAGCGGGGGGAAGTACAGGAATGCAACTAATGAAAAACTGTTTTTT	CASSGGKYRNATNEKLFF
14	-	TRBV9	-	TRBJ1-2	TGTGCCAGCAGCGAGGCGGACACGCCTGATGGCTACACCTTC	CASSEADTPDGYTF
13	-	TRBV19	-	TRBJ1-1	TGTGCCAGTAGTATAGTGGGTTACACTGAAGCTTTCTTT	CASSIVGYTEAFF
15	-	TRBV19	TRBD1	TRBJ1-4	TGTGCCAGTAGTACCCCCGGGACAGGGGATGAAAAACTGTTTTTT	CASSTPGTGDEKLFF
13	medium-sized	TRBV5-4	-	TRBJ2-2	TGTGCCAGCAGCTTGCCTTACACCGGGGAGCTGTTTTTT	CASSLPYTGELFF
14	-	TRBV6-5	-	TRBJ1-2	TGTGCCAGCACCCTGGGGGGCGTAAACTATGGCTACACCTTC	CASTLGGVNYGYTF
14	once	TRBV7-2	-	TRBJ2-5	TGTGCCAGCAGCTCGAAGCTAGTTAGAGAGACCCAGTACTTC	CASSSKLVRETQYF